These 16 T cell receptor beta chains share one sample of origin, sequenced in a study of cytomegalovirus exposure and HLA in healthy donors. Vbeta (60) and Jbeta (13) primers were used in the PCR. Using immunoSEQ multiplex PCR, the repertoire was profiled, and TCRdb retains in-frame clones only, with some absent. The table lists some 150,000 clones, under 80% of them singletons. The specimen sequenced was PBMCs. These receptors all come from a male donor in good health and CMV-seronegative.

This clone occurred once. The DNA of the CDR3 is TGTGCCAGCAGCTCTCGGACAGCGAACACTGAAGCTTTCTTT. Its protein is CASSSRTANTEAFF. V usage is TRBV7-9 and J usage is TRBJ1-1, with TRBD1 as a possible D gene (6 bases). Germline assignment: CDR1 SEHNR and CDR2 FQNEAQ (reference sequence). The CDR3 loop spans 14 amino acids. Trimming cost V 4 bases and J 1 base, with 10 bases left between them.

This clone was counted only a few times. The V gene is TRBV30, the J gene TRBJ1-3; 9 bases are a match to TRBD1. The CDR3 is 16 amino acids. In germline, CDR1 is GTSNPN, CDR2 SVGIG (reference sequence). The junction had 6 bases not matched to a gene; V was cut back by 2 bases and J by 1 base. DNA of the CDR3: TGTGCCTGGAGTACCCGGGGGACAGGGTCTGGAAACACCATATATTTT. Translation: CAWSTRGTGSGNTIYF.

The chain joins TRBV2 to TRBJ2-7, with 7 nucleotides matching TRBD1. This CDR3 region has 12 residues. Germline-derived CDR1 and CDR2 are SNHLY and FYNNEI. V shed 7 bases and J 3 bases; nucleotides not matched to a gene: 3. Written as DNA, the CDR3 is TGTGCCAGCACCAGGGACAGCTACGAGCAGTACTTC. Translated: CASTRDSYEQYF.

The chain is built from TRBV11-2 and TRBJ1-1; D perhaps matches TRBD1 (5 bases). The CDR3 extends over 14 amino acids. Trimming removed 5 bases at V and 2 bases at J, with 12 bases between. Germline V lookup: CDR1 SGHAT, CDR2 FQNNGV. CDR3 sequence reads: CASSPLGTNTEAFF. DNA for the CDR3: TGTGCCAGCAGCCCGCTGGGGACTAACACTGAAGCTTTCTTT.

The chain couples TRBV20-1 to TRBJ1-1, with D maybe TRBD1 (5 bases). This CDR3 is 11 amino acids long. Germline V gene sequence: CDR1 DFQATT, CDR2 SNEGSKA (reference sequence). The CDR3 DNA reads TGCATGCCCCGGGGGATCACTGAAGCTTTCTTT. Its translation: CMPRGITEAFF.

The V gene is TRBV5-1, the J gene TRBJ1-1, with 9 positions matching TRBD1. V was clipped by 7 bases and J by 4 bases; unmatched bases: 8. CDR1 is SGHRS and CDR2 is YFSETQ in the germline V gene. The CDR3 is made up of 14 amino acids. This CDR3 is CASFQGQGGTEAFF. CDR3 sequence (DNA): TGCGCCAGCTTCCAGGGACAGGGCGGCACTGAAGCTTTCTTT. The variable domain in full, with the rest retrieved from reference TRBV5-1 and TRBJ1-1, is KAGVTQTPRYLIKTRGQQVTLSCSPISGHRSVSWYQQTPGQGLQFLFEYFSETQRNKGNFPGRFSGRQFSNSRSEMNVSTLELGDSALYLCASFQGQGGTEAFFGQGTRLTVV.

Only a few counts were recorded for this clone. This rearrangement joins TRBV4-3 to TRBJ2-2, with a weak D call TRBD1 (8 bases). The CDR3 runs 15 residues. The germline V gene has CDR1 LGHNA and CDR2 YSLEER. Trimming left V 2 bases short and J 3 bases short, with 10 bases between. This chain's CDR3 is CASSQTGGDTGELFF. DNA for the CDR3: TGCGCCAGCAGCCAAACAGGGGGGGACACCGGGGAGCTGTTTTTT.

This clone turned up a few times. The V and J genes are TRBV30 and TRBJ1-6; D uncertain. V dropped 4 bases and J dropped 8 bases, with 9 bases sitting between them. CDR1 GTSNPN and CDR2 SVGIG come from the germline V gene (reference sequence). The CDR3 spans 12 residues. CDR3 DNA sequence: TGTGCCTGGAATAATGTTTATTCACCCCTCCACTTT. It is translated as CAWNNVYSPLHF. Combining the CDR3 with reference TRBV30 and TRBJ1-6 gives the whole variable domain SQTIHQWPATLVQPVGSPLSLECTVEGTSNPNLYWYRQAAGRGLQLLFYSVGIGQISSEVPQNLSASRPQDRQFILSSKKLLLSDSGFYLCAWNNVYSPLHFGNGTRLTVT.

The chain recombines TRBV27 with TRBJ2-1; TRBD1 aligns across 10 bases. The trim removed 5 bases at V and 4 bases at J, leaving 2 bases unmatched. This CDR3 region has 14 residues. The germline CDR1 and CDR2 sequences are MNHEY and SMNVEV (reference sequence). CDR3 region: CASSLGQGYNEQFF. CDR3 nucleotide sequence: TGTGCCAGCAGTCTGGGACAGGGGTACAATGAGCAGTTCTTC.

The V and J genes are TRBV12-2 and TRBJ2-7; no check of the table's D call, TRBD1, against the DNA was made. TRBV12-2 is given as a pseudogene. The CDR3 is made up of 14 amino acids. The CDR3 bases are TGTGCAAGTCGCTCCCGGGACATCGCCTACGAGCAGTACTTC. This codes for CASRSRDIAYEQYF.

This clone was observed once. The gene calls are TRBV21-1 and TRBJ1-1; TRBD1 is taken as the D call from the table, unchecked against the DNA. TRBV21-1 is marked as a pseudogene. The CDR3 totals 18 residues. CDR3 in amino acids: CASSKVRQGFGFNTEAFF. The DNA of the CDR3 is TGTGCCAGCAGCAAAGTAAGACAGGGTTTTGGGTTTAACACTGAAGCTTTCTTT.

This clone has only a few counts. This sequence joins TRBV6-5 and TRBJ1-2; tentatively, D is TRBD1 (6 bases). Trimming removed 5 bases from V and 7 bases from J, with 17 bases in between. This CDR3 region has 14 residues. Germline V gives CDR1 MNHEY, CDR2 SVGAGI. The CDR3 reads CASSERRGAGGYTF. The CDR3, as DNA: TGTGCCAGCAGTGAAAGGCGGGGGGCTGGTGGCTACACCTTC.

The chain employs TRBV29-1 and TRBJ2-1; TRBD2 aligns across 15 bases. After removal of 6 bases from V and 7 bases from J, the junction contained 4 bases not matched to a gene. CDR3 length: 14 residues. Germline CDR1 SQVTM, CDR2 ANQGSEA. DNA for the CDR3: TGCAGCGTAGTCGGACTAGCGGGGGGGAATGAGCAGTTCTTC. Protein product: CSVVGLAGGNEQFF.

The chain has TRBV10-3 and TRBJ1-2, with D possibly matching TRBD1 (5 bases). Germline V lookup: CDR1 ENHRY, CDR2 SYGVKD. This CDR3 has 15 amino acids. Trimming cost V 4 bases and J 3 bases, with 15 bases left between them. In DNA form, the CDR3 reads TGTGCCATCAGTGGCACCGCGGGGCCGGACTATGGCTACACCTTC. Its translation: CAISGTAGPDYGYTF.

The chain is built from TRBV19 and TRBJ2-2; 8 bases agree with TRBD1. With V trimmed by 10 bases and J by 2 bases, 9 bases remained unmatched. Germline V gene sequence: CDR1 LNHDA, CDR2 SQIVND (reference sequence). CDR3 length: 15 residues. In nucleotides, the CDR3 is TGTGCCACCCAGACGACAGGGGCCAACACCGGGGAGCTGTTTTTT. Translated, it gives CATQTTGANTGELFF. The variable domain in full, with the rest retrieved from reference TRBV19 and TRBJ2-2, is DGGITQSPKYLFRKEGQNVTLSCEQNLNHDAMYWYRQDPGQGLRLIYYSQIVNDFQKGDIAEGYSVSREKKESFPLTVTSAQKNPTAFYLCATQTTGANTGELFFGEGSRLTVL.

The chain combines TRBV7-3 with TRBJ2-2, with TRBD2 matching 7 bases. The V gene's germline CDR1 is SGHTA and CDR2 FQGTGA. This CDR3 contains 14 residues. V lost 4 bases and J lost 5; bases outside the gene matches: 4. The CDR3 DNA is TGTGCCAGCAGCTCGCTCGGGAGGACCGGGGAGCTGTTTTTT. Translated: CASSSLGRTGELFF. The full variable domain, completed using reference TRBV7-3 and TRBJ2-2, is GAGVSQTPSNKVTEKGKYVELRCDPISGHTALYWYRQSLGQGPEFLIYFQGTGAADDSGLPNDRFFAVRPEGSVSTLKIQRTERGDSAVYLCASSSLGRTGELFFGEGSRLTVL.